This T cell receptor (beta chain) came from a study of cytomegalovirus exposure and HLA in healthy donors. Across the whole study: Early on, a data release was issued that held approximately 78 million unique TCRs from HLA-typed donors.

For this clone: Its antigen remains unknown.

The PCR made use of 60 Vbeta and 13 Jbeta primers. Original data processing: A later analysis tallied about 80 million unique TCR beta chains, roughly 11 million of them shared. Only in-frame clones appear in the TCRdb table, and some are missing; sequencing was by immunoSEQ multiplex PCR. D and trimming come from the DNA, and the V and J calls and clone size come from that table. The sample includes tens of thousands of clones, around 78% seen only once; the top ten take 9% to 10%. V was clipped by 4 bases and J by 2 bases, with 15 bases between them. Looked up from germline, CDR1 is LNHDA and CDR2 is SQIVND (reference sequence). The CDR3 extends over 16 amino acids. Study-wide findings and caveats: The classifier was said to identify cytomegalovirus status with high specificity and sensitivity. What was likely a sequencing artifact was a cluster of highly shared sequence variants.

The clonotype originates from a man aged 40-49 years in good health and CMV-seronegative. The chain employs TRBV19 and TRBJ1-5; the D gene is possibly TRBD1 (6 bases). The sample was PBMCs. The CDR3 region is CASSNRDGLGNQPQHF. DNA of the CDR3: TGTGCCAGTAGTAACAGGGACGGGCTAGGCAATCAGCCCCAGCATTTT.